The 22 T cell receptor beta chains presented below share a single source sample, sequenced in a study of shared clonotypes between healthy human individuals. CD45RO-negative CD8 cells positively selected for CCR7 made up the naive population, which excluded terminally differentiated effector memory CD45RA+ cells. The method was immunoSEQ multiplex PCR; TCRdb's version includes in-frame clones alone and lacks a portion of them. The repertoire holds under 600,000 clones, with roughly 98% as singletons. Input material: naive CD8+ T cells sorted from blood. The origin of the receptors is a man aged 25 to 40 in good health.

V gene TRBV19 combines with J gene TRBJ2-7; 10 positions match TRBD2. This CDR3 has 15 amino acids. V trimming: 3 bases; J trimming: 5 bases; junction bases outside the gene matches: 7. The germline CDR1 and CDR2 sequences are LNHDA and SQIVND (reference sequence). This chain's CDR3 is CASSMGTSDWDEQYF. As DNA, the CDR3 is TGTGCCAGTAGTATGGGGACTAGCGATTGGGACGAGCAGTACTTC.

V gene TRBV27 combines with J gene TRBJ2-7; no definite D call. Germline assignment: CDR1 MNHEY and CDR2 SMNVEV (reference sequence). Between the trimmed V and J ends, which lost 8 bases and 0 bases, there was a span of 8 bases. CDR3 length equals 12 residues. The CDR3 is CASGLSSYEQYF. Written as DNA, the CDR3 is TGTGCCAGCGGGTTAAGCTCCTACGAGCAGTACTTC.

The chain is built from TRBV10-2 and TRBJ2-1; D is unresolved. This CDR3 contains 11 residues. V was trimmed by 5 bases and J by 9 bases, leaving 8 bases between them. Germline CDR1 and CDR2: WSHSY and SAAADI. The CDR3, as DNA: TGCGCCAGCAGTTGGGCTCTTGAGCAGTTCTTC. Its protein product is CASSWALEQFF.

The chain uses TRBV27 and TRBJ2-7; perhaps D is TRBD1 or TRBD2 (6 bases each). Trimming left V 0 bases short and J 3 bases short, with 12 bases between. The CDR3 runs to 15 residues. CDR1 is MNHEY and CDR2 is SMNVEV in the germline V gene (reference sequence). In nucleotides, the CDR3 is TGTGCCAGCAGTTTATCCTCGAGGGGGGTCTACGAGCAGTACTTC. This codes for CASSLSSRGVYEQYF.

The rearrangement links TRBV7-9 to TRBJ1-2, with a weak D call TRBD1 (5 bases). The CDR3 is 12 amino acids. V was cut by 4 bases and J by 8 bases, with 11 bases left in between. Germline CDR1 SEHNR, CDR2 FQNEAQ (reference sequence). CDR3 in DNA: TGTGCCAGCAGCTCTCAGGGCCGCGGCTACACCTTC. Amino acids: CASSSQGRGYTF.

J is TRBJ2-5 and V is TRBV7-9; no clear D. The CDR3 loop spans 13 amino acids. Germline CDR1 reads SEHNR; CDR2 reads FQNEAQ (reference sequence). The germline V and J ends were trimmed by 3 bases and 1 base, with 6 bases remaining between them. As DNA, the CDR3 is TGTGCCAGCAGCTTTACAGTCCAAGAGACCCAGTACTTC. It codes for CASSFTVQETQYF.

Here the CDR3 reads CASSPRGYNEQFF. Written as DNA, the CDR3 is TGTGCCAGTAGCCCCAGGGGCTACAATGAGCAGTTCTTC. This chain links TRBV19 with TRBJ2-1; possibly TRBD1 for D (6 bases). The CDR3 length is 13 residues. CDR1 is LNHDA, CDR2 SQIVND, per germline (reference sequence). Trimming cost V 6 bases and J 3 bases, with 9 bases left between them.

The rearrangement uses TRBV28 and TRBJ2-3; D may be TRBD1 (7 bases). CDR1 is MDHEN and CDR2 is SYDVKM in the germline V gene. The CDR3 length is 15 residues. V was clipped by 6 bases and J by 0 bases, with 13 bases between them. CDR3 bases: TGTGCCAGCAGACCCCAGGGGGGTAGCACAGATACGCAGTATTTT. It specifies CASRPQGGSTDTQYF.

V usage is TRBV7-9 and J usage is TRBJ1-1; D might be TRBD1 (6 bases). The V end lost 4 bases, the J end lost 0 bases, and 21 bases lay between the germline ends. CDR1 SEHNR and CDR2 FQNEAQ come from the germline V gene (reference sequence). This CDR3 contains 18 residues. The chain's CDR3 is CASSSDLMTGAMNTEAFF. Here the CDR3 DNA reads TGTGCCAGCAGCTCTGACCTAATGACAGGAGCTATGAACACTGAAGCTTTCTTT.

This clone showed up just a few times. V usage is TRBV7-2 and J usage is TRBJ2-7, with 12 bases that match TRBD2. Germline V lookup: CDR1 SGHTA, CDR2 FQGNSA. This CDR3 has 15 amino acids. The V segment lost 6 bases and the J segment 4 bases; nucleotides outside the gene matches: 7. DNA for the CDR3: TGTGCCAGCAGAATGACTAGCGGGAGTATATACGAGCAGTACTTC. This gives the protein CASRMTSGSIYEQYF. Looking up the rest from reference TRBV7-2 and TRBJ2-7 gives the full variable domain: GAGVSQSPSNKVTEKGKDVELRCDPISGHTALYWYRQSLGQGLEFLIYFQGNSAPDKSGLPSDRFSAERTGGSVSTLTIQRTQQEDSAVYLCASRMTSGSIYEQYFGPGTRLTVT.

J is TRBJ2-7 and V is TRBV10-2; TRBD1 agrees at 10 bases. The germline CDR1 and CDR2 sequences are WSHSY and SAAADI. V was pared by 2 bases and J by 3 bases, with 7 bases of the junction left unmatched. The CDR3 is 16 residues long. The CDR3 is CASSEPGQGTFYEQYF. Here the CDR3 DNA reads TGCGCCAGCAGTGAGCCGGGACAGGGGACCTTCTACGAGCAGTACTTC.

This chain links TRBV18 with TRBJ2-7; no firm D call. Germline V gene lookup returns CDR1 KGHSH and CDR2 LQKENI. The CDR3 runs 14 residues. Trimming removed 3 bases at V and 5 bases at J, with 14 bases between. In DNA, the CDR3 is TGTGCCAGCTCACCCTTCAGCCTTTACAACGAGCAGTACTTC. This sequence encodes CASSPFSLYNEQYF.

The chain recombines TRBV30 with TRBJ2-7; D unresolved. The germline CDR1 and CDR2 sequences are GTSNPN and SVGIG (reference sequence). V was cut by 5 bases and J by 3 bases, with 11 bases left in between. The CDR3 consists of 12 residues. Written as DNA, the CDR3 is TGTGCCTGGGACTCTCAGAGCTACGAGCAGTACTTC. Residues: CAWDSQSYEQYF.

This chain links TRBV29-1 with TRBJ2-2, with TRBD2 matching 14 bases. With 6 bases clipped from V and 6 bases from J, the junction kept 3 bases outside the gene matches. CDR3 size: 14 residues. Germline lookup yields CDR1 SQVTM and CDR2 ANQGSEA. The CDR3, as DNA: TGCAGCGTGGGACTAGCGGGAGATTCCGGGGAGCTGTTTTTT. It yields the protein CSVGLAGDSGELFF.

This chain connects TRBV4-3 to TRBJ1-2, with unresolved D. In germline, CDR1 is LGHNA, CDR2 YSLEER. This CDR3 is built from 12 residues. Trimming stripped 0 bases from V and 8 bases from J, with 7 bases between. CDR3 bases: TGCGCCAGCAGCCAAGATTCCCGCGGCTACACCTTC. This translates into CASSQDSRGYTF.

The chain links TRBV27 to TRBJ2-7; TRBD2 aligns across 8 bases. V gave up 11 bases and J gave up 3 bases; unmatched junction bases: 12. There are 14 residues in the CDR3. Germline assignment: CDR1 MNHEY and CDR2 SMNVEV (reference sequence). CDR3 DNA: TGTGCCGCATCTGGCGGGCTAGCGGGCTACGAGCAGTACTTC. This codes for CAASGGLAGYEQYF.

The chain has TRBV4-2 and TRBJ2-7, with TRBD2 identical over 11 bases. J was trimmed by 3 bases and V by 3 bases; bases with no gene match: 4. Germline CDR1 LGHNA, CDR2 YNFKEQ. CDR3 length: 15 residues. DNA for the CDR3: TGTGCCAGCAGCCAGGTAGCGGGAGGGCGCTACGAGCAGTACTTC. This translates into CASSQVAGGRYEQYF.

The chain joins TRBV11-2 to TRBJ2-7; 12 nucleotides align to TRBD1. In germline, CDR1 is SGHAT, CDR2 FQNNGV. With 1 base clipped from V and 13 bases from J, the junction kept 11 bases outside the gene matches. The CDR3 runs to 15 residues. CDR3 DNA sequence: TGTGCCAGCAGCTTAGTCCAATCTAGGGGACAGGGGGCTTACTTC. This encodes CASSLVQSRGQGAYF.

The chain uses TRBV25-1 and TRBJ2-1; TRBD2 matches 8 bases. The CDR3 covers 14 residues. V lost 6 bases and J lost 3; bases outside the gene matches: 4. Germline V gives CDR1 MGHDK, CDR2 SYGVNS. The DNA of the CDR3 is TGTGCCAGCAGCGGGAGGGTTCTCTACAATGAGCAGTTCTTC. Its translation: CASSGRVLYNEQFF.

The rearrangement links TRBV6-6 to TRBJ1-1; the D gene is possibly TRBD1 (5 bases). The V gene's germline CDR1 is MNHNY and CDR2 SVGAGI (reference sequence). CDR3 length equals 16 residues. V lost 0 bases to trimming and J lost 1 base, with 12 bases between them. Written as DNA, the CDR3 is TGTGCCAGCAGTTACTCGAGCAAAACAGGGAACACTGAAGCTTTCTTT. Encoded protein: CASSYSSKTGNTEAFF.

The J gene is TRBJ1-1, the V gene TRBV27; D gene uncertain. The length of the CDR3 is 13 residues. From germline, CDR1 is MNHEY and CDR2 SMNVEV (reference sequence). Trimming removed 8 bases at V and 2 bases at J, with 12 bases between. The CDR3 loop reads CASLVAVNTEAFF. CDR3 sequence (DNA): TGTGCCAGCCTCGTGGCAGTAAACACTGAAGCTTTCTTT.

V and J are TRBV11-2 and TRBJ1-5, with D possibly TRBD1 on 5 matching bases. The CDR3 loop spans 15 amino acids. Germline V CDR1 and CDR2: SGHAT, FQNNGV. Trimming took 0 bases from V and 6 from J, leaving 12 bases between them. DNA for the CDR3: TGTGCCAGCAGCTTAGAAGGGGATCCCCTTCAGCCCCAGCATTTT. Its protein is CASSLEGDPLQPQHF.